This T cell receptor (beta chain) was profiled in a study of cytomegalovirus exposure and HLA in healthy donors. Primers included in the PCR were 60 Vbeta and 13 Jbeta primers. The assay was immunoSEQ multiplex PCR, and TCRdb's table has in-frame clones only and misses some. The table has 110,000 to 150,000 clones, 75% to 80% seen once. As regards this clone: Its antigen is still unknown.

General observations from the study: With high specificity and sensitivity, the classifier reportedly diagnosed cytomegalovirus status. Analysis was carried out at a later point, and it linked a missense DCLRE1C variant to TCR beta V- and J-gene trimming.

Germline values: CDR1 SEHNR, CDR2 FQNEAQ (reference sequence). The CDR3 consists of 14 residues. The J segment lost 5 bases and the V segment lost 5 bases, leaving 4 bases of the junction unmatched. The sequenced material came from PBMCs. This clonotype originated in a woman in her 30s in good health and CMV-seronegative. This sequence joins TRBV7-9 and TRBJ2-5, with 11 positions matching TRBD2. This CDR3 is CASSQGLAEETQYF. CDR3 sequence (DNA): TGTGCCAGCAGCCAGGGACTAGCGGAGGAGACCCAGTACTTC. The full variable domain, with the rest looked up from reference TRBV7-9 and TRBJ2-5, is DTGVSQNPRHKITKRGQNVTFRCDPISEHNRLYWYRQTLGQGPEFLTYFQNEAQLEKSRLLSDRFSAERPKGSFSTLEIQRTEQGDSAMYLCASSQGLAEETQYFGPGTRLLVL.